A single T cell receptor beta chain is shown here with its context. The data stem from a study of cytomegalovirus exposure and HLA in healthy donors. The CDR3 extends over 13 amino acids. The germline gives CDR1 LNHDA, CDR2 SQIVND (reference sequence). Trimming took 9 bases from V and 0 from J, leaving 9 bases between them. The PCR ran on 60 Vbeta and 13 Jbeta primers. Libraries were prepared by immunoSEQ multiplex PCR; TCRdb keeps only in-frame clonotypes and omits some of them. This sample's table reports about 72,000 clones. The sample taken for sequencing was PBMCs. The sequence derives from a man aged 35 to 55 in good health and CMV-seronegative. The chain links TRBV19 to TRBJ1-3; D gene unclear. The CDR3 DNA is TGTGCCAGCCGCGAGAACTCTGGAAACACCATATATTTT. It specifies CASRENSGNTIYF.